These T cell receptor beta chains were read from a single sample in a study of CD8 T cells in Susac syndrome. TCRdb re-called the immunoSEQ multiplex PCR reads with MiXCR, one entry per CDR3 protein. The sample holds some 150,000 distinct CDR3 sequences; roughly 95% are singletons and the top ten take 0.15% to 0.2%. Source material: CD4+ T cells from PBMCs. These receptors all stem from a human donor with Susac syndrome. CDR3s include the opening cysteine and the closing phenylalanine or tryptophan. D genes are given only for firm matches. Rows give clone size only sometimes, using once, few, many, or a class for an expanded clone.

d_call: -; v_call: TRBV10-2; cdr3_length: 13; clone_size: -; j_call: TRBJ2-1; cdr3_aa: CASSEALGGRQFF; cdr3_nt: TGCGCCAGCAGTGAGGCCCTCGGGGGGCGGCAGTTCTTC
d_call: -; v_call: TRBV3-1; cdr3_length: 15; clone_size: -; j_call: TRBJ2-7; cdr3_aa: CASSPSYAISYEQYF; cdr3_nt: TGTGCCAGCAGCCCGTCGTATGCGATCTCCTACGAGCAGTACTTC
d_call: -; v_call: TRBV18; cdr3_length: 15; clone_size: -; j_call: TRBJ2-4; cdr3_aa: CASSPSIIAKNIQYF; cdr3_nt: TGTGCCAGCTCACCATCAATAATAGCCAAAAACATTCAGTACTTC
d_call: -; v_call: TRBV5-1; cdr3_length: 12; clone_size: -; j_call: TRBJ2-7; cdr3_aa: CASSLEWNEQYF; cdr3_nt: TGCGCCAGCAGCTTGGAATGGAACGAGCAGTACTTC
d_call: -; v_call: TRBV20-1; cdr3_length: 15; clone_size: -; j_call: TRBJ1-1; cdr3_aa: CSARDTLHPNTEAFF; cdr3_nt: TGCAGTGCTAGAGATACACTTCACCCGAACACTGAAGCTTTCTTT
d_call: -; v_call: TRBV12-3/TRBV12-4; cdr3_length: 13; clone_size: -; j_call: TRBJ1-1; cdr3_aa: CASSEHTNTEAFF; cdr3_nt: TGTGCCAGCAGTGAGCATACGAACACTGAAGCTTTCTTT
d_call: -; v_call: TRBV20-1; cdr3_length: 14; clone_size: few; j_call: TRBJ2-7; cdr3_aa: CSARGGPGSYEQYF; cdr3_nt: TGCAGTGCTAGGGGGGGCCCCGGGAGCTACGAGCAGTACTTC
d_call: TRBD2; v_call: TRBV5-4; cdr3_length: 15; clone_size: -; j_call: TRBJ2-3; cdr3_aa: CASSFSGGFTDTQYF; cdr3_nt: TGTGCCAGCAGCTTTAGCGGGGGGTTCACAGATACGCAGTATTTT
d_call: TRBD1; v_call: TRBV6-5; cdr3_length: 20; clone_size: -; j_call: TRBJ2-7; cdr3_aa: CASSYRQETGEITSSYEQYF; cdr3_nt: TGTGCCAGCAGTTACCGCCAAGAGACAGGGGAGATAACAAGCTCCTACGAGCAGTACTTC
d_call: -; v_call: TRBV7-9; cdr3_length: 14; clone_size: -; j_call: TRBJ1-1; cdr3_aa: CASSFPSDGSEAFF; cdr3_nt: TGTGCCAGCAGCTTCCCCTCCGACGGCTCAGAAGCTTTCTTT
d_call: TRBD1; v_call: TRBV5-1; cdr3_length: 15; clone_size: -; j_call: TRBJ1-2; cdr3_aa: CASSQRTGDPYGYTF; cdr3_nt: TGCGCCAGCAGCCAAAGGACAGGGGACCCCTATGGCTACACCTTC
d_call: -; v_call: TRBV15; cdr3_length: 12; clone_size: -; j_call: TRBJ1-1; cdr3_aa: CATAGGYTEAFF; cdr3_nt: TGTGCCACCGCCGGGGGGTACACTGAAGCTTTCTTT
d_call: -; v_call: TRBV4-2; cdr3_length: 16; clone_size: -; j_call: TRBJ1-3; cdr3_aa: CASSQDSQGPGNTIYF; cdr3_nt: TGTGCCAGCAGCCAAGATTCACAGGGCCCTGGAAACACCATATATTTT
d_call: -; v_call: TRBV4-3; cdr3_length: 17; clone_size: -; j_call: TRBJ1-1; cdr3_aa: CASSQAPPGAGNTEAFF; cdr3_nt: TGCGCCAGCAGCCAAGCCCCCCCGGGGGCGGGAAACACTGAAGCTTTCTTT
d_call: TRBD2; v_call: TRBV20-1; cdr3_length: 14; clone_size: -; j_call: TRBJ2-1; cdr3_aa: CSALEQAGDNEQFF; cdr3_nt: TGCAGTGCCCTAGAGCAAGCGGGGGACAATGAGCAGTTCTTC
d_call: TRBD1; v_call: TRBV15; cdr3_length: 15; clone_size: -; j_call: TRBJ1-5; cdr3_aa: CATSGQATGQQPQHF; cdr3_nt: TGTGCCACCAGCGGCCAGGCGACAGGGCAACAGCCCCAGCATTTT
d_call: TRBD1; v_call: TRBV7-2; cdr3_length: 17; clone_size: -; j_call: TRBJ2-3; cdr3_aa: CASSRGAGTAPTDTQYF; cdr3_nt: TGTGCCAGCAGCAGGGGAGCCGGGACAGCTCCCACAGATACGCAGTATTTT
d_call: TRBD2; v_call: TRBV6-1; cdr3_length: 16; clone_size: -; j_call: TRBJ2-2; cdr3_aa: CASSEERLAVAGELFF; cdr3_nt: TGTGCCAGCAGTGAAGAGAGGCTAGCGGTGGCCGGGGAGCTGTTTTTT
d_call: TRBD2; v_call: TRBV2; cdr3_length: 15; clone_size: -; j_call: TRBJ2-3; cdr3_aa: CASGGLAGGTDTQYF; cdr3_nt: TGTGCCTCAGGAGGGCTAGCGGGGGGCACAGATACGCAGTATTTT
d_call: -; v_call: TRBV27; cdr3_length: 14; clone_size: -; j_call: TRBJ1-1; cdr3_aa: CASRIQSGNTEAFF; cdr3_nt: TGTGCCAGCCGTATACAATCTGGGAACACTGAAGCTTTCTTT
d_call: -; v_call: TRBV24-1; cdr3_length: 11; clone_size: -; j_call: TRBJ2-1; cdr3_aa: CATGDYNEQFF; cdr3_nt: TGTGCCACCGGAGATTACAATGAGCAGTTCTTC
d_call: -; v_call: TRBV4-1; cdr3_length: 15; clone_size: -; j_call: TRBJ1-3; cdr3_aa: CASSQVVLSGNTIYF; cdr3_nt: TGCGCCAGCAGCCAAGTAGTGCTCTCTGGAAACACCATATATTTT
d_call: TRBD1; v_call: TRBV29-1; cdr3_length: 12; clone_size: -; j_call: TRBJ1-1; cdr3_aa: CSLKQGIGEAFF; cdr3_nt: TGCAGCTTAAAACAGGGGATCGGTGAAGCTTTCTTT
d_call: TRBD1; v_call: TRBV6-1; cdr3_length: 14; clone_size: -; j_call: TRBJ1-2; cdr3_aa: CASSNPGQRRGYTF; cdr3_nt: TGTGCCAGCAGCAATCCGGGACAGCGAAGGGGCTACACCTTC
d_call: -; v_call: TRBV7-3; cdr3_length: 13; clone_size: -; j_call: TRBJ1-1; cdr3_aa: CASSLMINTEAFF; cdr3_nt: TGTGCCAGCAGCTTAATGATAAACACTGAAGCTTTCTTT
d_call: -; v_call: TRBV7-9; cdr3_length: 16; clone_size: -; j_call: TRBJ2-1; cdr3_aa: CACRPSFKGNYNEQFF; cdr3_nt: TGTGCCTGCCGACCGTCGTTCAAGGGGAATTACAATGAGCAGTTCTTC
d_call: -; v_call: TRBV7-8; cdr3_length: 17; clone_size: -; j_call: TRBJ1-2; cdr3_aa: CASSPSRGRETNYGYTF; cdr3_nt: TGTGCCAGCAGCCCCTCGCGGGGCCGGGAAACTAACTATGGCTACACCTTC
d_call: -; v_call: TRBV12-3/TRBV12-4; cdr3_length: 13; clone_size: few; j_call: TRBJ2-5; cdr3_aa: CASSRGLKETQYF; cdr3_nt: TGTGCCAGCAGTCGGGGGTTAAAGGAGACCCAGTACTTC
d_call: -; v_call: TRBV20-1; cdr3_length: 15; clone_size: -; j_call: TRBJ2-1; cdr3_aa: CSARSRGSSYNEQFF; cdr3_nt: TGCAGTGCTAGATCTAGGGGAAGCTCCTACAATGAGCAGTTCTTC
d_call: -; v_call: TRBV20-1; cdr3_length: 13; clone_size: -; j_call: TRBJ2-7; cdr3_aa: CSAAARSTGEQYF; cdr3_nt: TGCAGTGCCGCGGCGCGGTCGACGGGGGAGCAGTACTTC
d_call: -; v_call: TRBV7-2; cdr3_length: 17; clone_size: -; j_call: TRBJ2-5; cdr3_aa: CASSLVATRGFQETQYF; cdr3_nt: TGTGCCAGCAGCTTAGTAGCTACAAGGGGCTTCCAAGAGACCCAGTACTTC
d_call: -; v_call: TRBV18; cdr3_length: 13; clone_size: -; j_call: TRBJ1-2; cdr3_aa: CASSLGVDYGYTF; cdr3_nt: TGTGCCAGCTCACTTGGGGTCGACTATGGCTACACCTTC
d_call: -; v_call: TRBV9; cdr3_length: 16; clone_size: -; j_call: TRBJ2-2; cdr3_aa: CASSPSGAREFGELFF; cdr3_nt: TGTGCCAGCAGCCCATCAGGGGCCAGGGAGTTCGGGGAGCTGTTTTTT
d_call: -; v_call: TRBV20-1; cdr3_length: 13; clone_size: -; j_call: TRBJ2-5; cdr3_aa: CRGPVGGRETQYF; cdr3_nt: TGCAGGGGTCCGGTGGGGGGTAGAGAGACCCAGTACTTC
d_call: TRBD2; v_call: TRBV19; cdr3_length: 14; clone_size: -; j_call: TRBJ2-2; cdr3_aa: CASRRSGGRRELFF; cdr3_nt: TGTGCCAGTCGGAGGAGCGGGGGTCGCAGGGAGCTGTTTTTT
d_call: -; v_call: TRBV14; cdr3_length: 14; clone_size: -; j_call: TRBJ2-5; cdr3_aa: CASSQGGFVETQYF; cdr3_nt: TGTGCCAGCAGCCAAGGGGGATTCGTAGAGACCCAGTACTTC
d_call: -; v_call: TRBV25-1; cdr3_length: 11; clone_size: -; j_call: TRBJ2-7; cdr3_aa: CASSAAHEQYF; cdr3_nt: TGTGCCAGCAGTGCTGCCCACGAGCAGTACTTC
d_call: -; v_call: TRBV3-1; cdr3_length: 14; clone_size: -; j_call: TRBJ1-4; cdr3_aa: CASSQARGSEKLFF; cdr3_nt: TGTGCCAGCAGCCAAGCACGGGGGAGTGAAAAACTGTTTTTT
d_call: -; v_call: TRBV20-1; cdr3_length: 11; clone_size: once; j_call: TRBJ1-6; cdr3_aa: CSAREVGSLHF; cdr3_nt: TGCAGTGCTCGGGAGGTCGGATCCCTCCACTTT
d_call: TRBD1; v_call: TRBV4-1; cdr3_length: 14; clone_size: -; j_call: TRBJ1-5; cdr3_aa: CASSMTGVQQPQHF; cdr3_nt: TGCGCCAGCAGCATGACAGGGGTTCAACAGCCCCAGCATTTT
d_call: -; v_call: TRBV29-1; cdr3_length: 13; clone_size: -; j_call: TRBJ1-1; cdr3_aa: CSVEAQTNTEAFF; cdr3_nt: TGCAGCGTTGAAGCACAGACGAACACTGAAGCTTTCTTT
d_call: TRBD1; v_call: TRBV12-5; cdr3_length: 22; clone_size: -; j_call: TRBJ2-4; cdr3_aa: CASAFTTGQGALRDTAKNIQYF; cdr3_nt: TGTGCTAGTGCCTTCACAACAGGGCAGGGGGCTTTGCGGGACACCGCCAAAAACATTCAGTACTTC
d_call: -; v_call: TRBV9; cdr3_length: 15; clone_size: -; j_call: TRBJ2-5; cdr3_aa: CATSRGSWYQETQYF; cdr3_nt: TGTGCCACCTCGAGAGGCTCCTGGTACCAAGAGACCCAGTACTTC
d_call: TRBD2; v_call: TRBV9; cdr3_length: 15; clone_size: -; j_call: TRBJ2-7; cdr3_aa: CASSPGLAGLREQYF; cdr3_nt: TGTGCCAGCAGCCCAGGACTAGCGGGACTAAGGGAGCAGTACTTC